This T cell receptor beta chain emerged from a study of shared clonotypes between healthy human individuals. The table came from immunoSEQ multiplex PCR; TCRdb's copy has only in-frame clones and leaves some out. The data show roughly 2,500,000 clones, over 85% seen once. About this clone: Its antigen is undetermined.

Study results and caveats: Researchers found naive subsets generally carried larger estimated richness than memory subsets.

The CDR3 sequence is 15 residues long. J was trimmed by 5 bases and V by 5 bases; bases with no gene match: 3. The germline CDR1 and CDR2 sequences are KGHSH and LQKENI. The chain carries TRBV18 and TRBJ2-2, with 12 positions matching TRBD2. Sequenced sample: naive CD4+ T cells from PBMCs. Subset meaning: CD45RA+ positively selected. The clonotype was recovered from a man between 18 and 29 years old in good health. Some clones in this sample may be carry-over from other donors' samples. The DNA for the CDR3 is TGTGCCAGCTCAATAGGACTAGCGGGAACCGGGGAGCTGTTTTTT. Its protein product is CASSIGLAGTGELFF.